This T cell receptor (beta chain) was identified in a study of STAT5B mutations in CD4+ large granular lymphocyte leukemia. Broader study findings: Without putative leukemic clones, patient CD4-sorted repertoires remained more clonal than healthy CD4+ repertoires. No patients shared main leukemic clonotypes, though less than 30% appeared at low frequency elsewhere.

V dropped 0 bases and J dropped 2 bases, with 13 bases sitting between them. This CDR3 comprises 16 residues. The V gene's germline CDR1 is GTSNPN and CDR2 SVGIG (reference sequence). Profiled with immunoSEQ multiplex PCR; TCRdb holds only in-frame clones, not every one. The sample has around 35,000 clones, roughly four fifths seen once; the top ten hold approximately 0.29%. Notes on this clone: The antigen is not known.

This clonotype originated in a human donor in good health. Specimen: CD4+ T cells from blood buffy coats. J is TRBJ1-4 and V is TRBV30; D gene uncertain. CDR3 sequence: CAWSVLDMRTNEKLFF. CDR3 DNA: TGTGCCTGGAGTGTACTCGACATGCGGACTAATGAAAAACTGTTTTTT.